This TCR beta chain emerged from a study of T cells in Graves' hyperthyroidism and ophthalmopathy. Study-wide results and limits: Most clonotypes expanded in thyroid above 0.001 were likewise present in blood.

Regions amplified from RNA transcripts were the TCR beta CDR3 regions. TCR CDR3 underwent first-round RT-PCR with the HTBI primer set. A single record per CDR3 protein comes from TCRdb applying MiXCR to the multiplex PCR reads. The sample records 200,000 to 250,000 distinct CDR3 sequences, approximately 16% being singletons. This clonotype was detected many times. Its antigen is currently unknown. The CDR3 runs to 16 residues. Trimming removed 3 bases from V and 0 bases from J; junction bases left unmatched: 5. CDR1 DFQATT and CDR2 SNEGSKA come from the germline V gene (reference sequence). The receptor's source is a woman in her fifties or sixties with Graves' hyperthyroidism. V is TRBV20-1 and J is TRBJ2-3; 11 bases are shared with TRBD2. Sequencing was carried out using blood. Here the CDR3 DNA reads TGCAGTGCTAGCTTGACTAGCGGGAAAAGCACAGATACGCAGTATTTT. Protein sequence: CSASLTSGKSTDTQYF.